Listed here are 29 T cell receptor beta chains from one sample, sequenced in a study of identical twins (dated by TCRdb to about 2016). Libraries came from 5' RACE. For sequencing, an Illumina HiSeq 2000 was employed. TCRdb reprocessing: public reads trimmed at Q25 with fastp, clones called with MiXCR, in-frame beta chains kept. All rows with the same CDR3 protein become a single entry with the most common DNA and genes. Across this sample there are 700,000 or so distinct CDR3 sequences, with over 8.5% seen only once. Jointly, the top ten make up around 0.98% of the sample. These same data were also listed under a study on yellow fever vaccine responses in identical twins.

What was sequenced was PBMCs. Receptors were obtained from a woman aged 18-30 years in good health.

The chain links TRBV4-1 to TRBJ2-7; TRBD1 matches 7 bases. The V gene end was trimmed by 2 bases and the J gene end by 5 bases; junction bases not matched to a gene: 21. This CDR3 has 19 residues. Germline V gene lookup returns CDR1 MGHRA and CDR2 YSYEKL. The CDR3 DNA reads TGCGCCAGCAGCCAACTCCCCGGGACAGATACCTCCGTCGGAAACGAGCAGTACTTC. It yields the protein CASSQLPGTDTSVGNEQYF.

This clonotype has ten or more counts. The J gene is TRBJ2-5, the V gene TRBV29-1; no reliable D call. Germline V gene data show CDR1 as SQVTM and CDR2 as ANQGSEA. Trimming took 6 bases from V and 5 from J, leaving 16 bases between them. This CDR3 is 13 amino acids long. The CDR3 DNA follows: TGCAGCGTCCCCGGTGGTGGGGTGGAGACCCAGTACTTC. It codes for CSVPGGGVETQYF.

This clonotype occurred many times. The chain couples TRBV10-3 to TRBJ2-1; D gene unclear. The germline V and J ends were trimmed by 10 bases and 12 bases, with 16 bases remaining between them. Germline lookup yields CDR1 ENHRY and CDR2 SYGVKD. The CDR3 is 11 residues long. CDR3 in DNA: TGTGCCACCCGAGTGGGCGCGGTGCAGTTCTTC. Translating gives CATRVGAVQFF.

The chain joins TRBV15 to TRBJ2-7; TRBD2 is a possible D gene (5 bases). Germline CDR1 LNHNV, CDR2 YYDKDF (reference sequence). V gave up 3 bases and J gave up 3 bases, with 15 bases separating them. This CDR3 spans 15 amino acids. The CDR3 sequence: CATSSRATGYYEQYF. DNA of the CDR3: TGTGCCACCAGCAGTCGAGCTACGGGGTACTACGAGCAGTACTTC.

This clonotype was found many times. This chain joins TRBV6-2 or TRBV6-3 and TRBJ1-1; D is uncertain. The CDR3 extends over 13 amino acids. Germline CDR1 MNHEY, CDR2 SVGEGT. V gave up 2 bases and J gave up 3 bases, with 7 bases separating them. CDR3 DNA: TGTGCCAGCAGTTACATAGCGTACACTGAAGCTTTCTTT. Translating gives CASSYIAYTEAFF.

This clonotype turned up a few times. The genes are TRBV13 and TRBJ2-1, with 10 positions matching TRBD1. The CDR3 runs 16 residues. CDR1 and CDR2 from the germline V gene are PRHDT and FYEKMQ (reference sequence). J lost 7 bases, V lost 1 base, and 7 bases had no gene match. The CDR3 is CASSLESGQGLNEQFF. As DNA, the CDR3 is TGTGCCAGCAGCTTAGAATCGGGACAGGGGTTGAATGAGCAGTTCTTC. Together with reference TRBV13 and TRBJ2-1, the CDR3 gives the full variable domain: AAGVIQSPRHLIKEKRETATLKCYPIPRHDTVYWYQQGPGQDPQFLISFYEKMQSDKGSIPDRFSAQQFSDYHSELNMSSLELGDSALYFCASSLESGQGLNEQFFGPGTRLTVL.

This chain joins TRBV12-3 or TRBV12-4 and TRBJ2-2; D might be TRBD2 (5 bases). The CDR3 extends over 16 amino acids. V was pared by 4 bases and J by 3 bases, with 15 bases between. The CDR3 DNA sequence: TGTGCCAGCAGTTCAGAAGGGTGGGAGTACACCGGGGAGCTGTTTTTT. Protein: CASSSEGWEYTGELFF.

The chain has TRBV7-6 and TRBJ2-5; 7 bases line up with TRBD2. CDR3 length equals 14 residues. Trimming cost V 7 bases and J 2 bases; bases outside gene matches: 7. Germline V lookup: CDR1 SGHVS, CDR2 FNYEAQ. The CDR3 nucleotides read TGTGCCAGCATCGATAGCGGGTTACAAGAGACCCAGTACTTC. Its protein product is CASIDSGLQETQYF.

This clonotype was found a few times. The CDR3 sequence: CASSQDRIPDTQYF. In DNA, the CDR3 is TGCGCCAGCAGCCAAGATCGGATCCCAGATACGCAGTATTTT. The genes are TRBV4-3 and TRBJ2-3, with no clear D. This CDR3 contains 14 residues. V lost 0 bases and J 4 bases, leaving 8 bases between the germline ends. Germline CDR1 and CDR2: LGHNA and YSLEER.

V usage is TRBV28 and J usage is TRBJ2-3, with D unresolved. V dropped 5 bases and J dropped 1 base, with 19 bases sitting between them. The germline CDR1 and CDR2 sequences are MDHEN and SYDVKM. The CDR3 consists of 17 residues. CDR3 region: CASSPLDRKTGTDTQYF. CDR3 sequence (DNA): TGTGCCAGCAGTCCATTGGACCGAAAAACGGGCACAGATACGCAGTATTTT.

For this clonotype: This may be a read error, as it is one base from a much larger clone. The rearrangement uses TRBV11-2 and TRBJ2-1, with D possibly matching TRBD2 (6 bases). This CDR3 contains 15 residues. The V gene lost 3 bases and the J gene lost 3 bases, with 12 bases spanning the gap. The V gene's germline CDR1 is SGHAT and CDR2 FQNNGV. This chain's CDR3 is CASSFFSGNYNEQFF. In nucleotides, the CDR3 is TGTGCCAGCAGCTTCTTTAGCGGTAACTACAATGAGCAGTTCTTC. The full variable domain, with the rest looked up from reference TRBV11-2 and TRBJ2-1, is EAGVAQSPRYKIIEKRQSVAFWCNPISGHATLYWYQQILGQGPKLLIQFQNNGVVDDSQLPKDRFSAERLKGVDSTLKIQPAKLEDSAVYLCASSFFSGNYNEQFFGPGTRLTVL.

The chain has TRBV7-2 and TRBJ2-3; D gene ambiguous. Per the germline V gene, CDR1 is SGHTA and CDR2 is FQGNSA. The CDR3 extends over 14 amino acids. Between the trimmed V and J ends, which lost 3 bases and 2 bases, there was a span of 9 bases. The CDR3 coding sequence is TGTGCCAGCAGCTTTTGGAGCGTCACAGATACGCAGTATTTT. Its protein product is CASSFWSVTDTQYF. Filled out from reference TRBV7-2 and TRBJ2-3, the complete variable domain reads GAGVSQSPSNKVTEKGKDVELRCDPISGHTALYWYRQSLGQGLEFLIYFQGNSAPDKSGLPSDRFSAERTGGSVSTLTIQRTQQEDSAVYLCASSFWSVTDTQYFGPGTRLTVL.

This clonotype showed up just a few times. The CDR3 DNA sequence: TGTGCCAGCAGTCCGTCGACAGGGAGAGAGCAGTACTTC. It specifies CASSPSTGREQYF. V usage is TRBV28 and J usage is TRBJ2-7; the match to TRBD1 covers 7 bases. The germline V gene has CDR1 MDHEN and CDR2 SYDVKM. The CDR3 has 13 residues. Trimming removed 5 bases from V and 7 bases from J; junction bases left unmatched: 8.

The chain couples TRBV7-2 to TRBJ2-7; D gene uncertain. Trimming removed 1 base from V and 5 bases from J, with 12 bases in between. CDR1 and CDR2 (germline): SGHTA, FQGNSA. The CDR3 covers 14 residues. In nucleotides, the CDR3 is TGTGCCAGCAGCTTAGTCGTGATGGCCGACGAGCAGTACTTC. Its protein product is CASSLVVMADEQYF. Full variable domain (missing parts from reference TRBV7-2 and TRBJ2-7): GAGVSQSPSNKVTEKGKDVELRCDPISGHTALYWYRQSLGQGLEFLIYFQGNSAPDKSGLPSDRFSAERTGGSVSTLTIQRTQQEDSAVYLCASSLVVMADEQYFGPGTRLTVT.

This clonotype appeared a few times. V is TRBV5-8 and J is TRBJ2-2; the D gene could be TRBD1 or TRBD2 (6 bases each). This CDR3 has 17 amino acids. The germline gives CDR1 SGHTS, CDR2 YDEGEE. The ends were cut back, 4 bases at V and 4 bases at J, with 20 bases in the middle. In nucleotides, the CDR3 is TGTGCCAGCAGCCCGGAGGGGGGATTTACAATCACCGGGGAGCTGTTTTTT. It yields the protein CASSPEGGFTITGELFF.

This clonotype was seen many times. This chain uses TRBV12-3 or TRBV12-4 with TRBJ2-3; either TRBD1 or TRBD2 may supply D (6 bases each). Trimming shortened V by 11 bases and J by 4 bases, and 16 bases separated the two germline ends. The CDR3 sequence is 13 residues long. Here the CDR3 DNA reads TGTGCCTCGCGGGGCAGGGGTGCAGATACGCAGTATTTT. Translating gives CASRGRGADTQYF.

This chain joins TRBV20-1 and TRBJ2-7; D is perhaps TRBD1 or TRBD2 (5 bases each). The V end was cut by 4 bases, the J end by 0 bases, with 16 bases between. This CDR3 has 15 residues. CDR1 DFQATT and CDR2 SNEGSKA come from the germline V gene (reference sequence). The CDR3 protein is CSATEGLFSSYEQYF. CDR3 sequence (DNA): TGCAGTGCTACCGAGGGGCTTTTTAGCTCCTACGAGCAGTACTTC.

This clonotype was seen a single time. The chain links TRBV5-5 to TRBJ2-1; D is possibly TRBD2 (6 bases). The CDR3 has 17 residues. Looked up from germline, CDR1 is SGHKS and CDR2 is YYEKEE (reference sequence). The V gene lost 3 bases and the J gene lost 0 bases, with 16 bases spanning the gap. The CDR3 loop is CASSSLADTLSYNEQFF. The CDR3 bases are TGTGCCAGCAGCTCTTTAGCGGATACTCTCTCCTACAATGAGCAGTTCTTC.

The V and J genes are TRBV20-1 and TRBJ2-1; D is unresolved. Trimming pared 6 bases from V and 1 base from J, leaving 16 bases between. The CDR3 has 15 residues. Germline CDR1 and CDR2: DFQATT and SNEGSKA (reference sequence). CDR3 loop: CSATKDTASYNEQFF. Here the CDR3 DNA reads TGCAGTGCAACCAAAGACACCGCGTCCTACAATGAGCAGTTCTTC.

In its sample, this clonotype was seen many times. One junction end disagrees with the germline gene, perhaps due to a read error. The gene calls are TRBV5-1 and TRBJ1-1; D gene uncertain. The germline gives CDR1 SGHRS, CDR2 YFSETQ. This CDR3 has 13 residues. The CDR3 DNA sequence: TGTGCCAGCAGTTTAGGGATGAACACTGAAGCTTTCTTT. It yields the protein CASSLGMNTEAFF.

This clonotype appeared many times. The V call is TRBV29-1, the J call TRBJ1-3; D not certain. CDR3 length: 15 residues. CDR1 is SQVTM and CDR2 is ANQGSEA in the germline V gene. Trimming left V 5 bases short and J 0 bases short, with 14 bases between. CDR3 sequence reads: CSVKPDGNSGNTIYF. The CDR3 coding sequence is TGCAGCGTTAAACCGGACGGAAACTCTGGAAACACCATATATTTT.

The chain is built from TRBV2 and TRBJ2-1; a weak D match, TRBD1 (6 bases). V was clipped by 5 bases and J by 7 bases, with 15 bases between them. Germline V gene sequence: CDR1 SNHLY, CDR2 FYNNEI. The CDR3 covers 14 residues. This chain's CDR3 is CASSPQGWINEQFF. CDR3 DNA: TGTGCCAGCAGTCCCCAGGGGTGGATAAATGAGCAGTTCTTC.

Only a few counts were recorded for this clonotype. The junction does not match germline at one end; this may be a read error. The chain employs TRBV12-3 or TRBV12-4 and TRBJ2-1; TRBD2 might be the D (5 bases). The CDR3 has 16 amino acids. For the CDR3, the DNA is TGTGCCAGCAGCTTAGCGCTGGGGAGCTCCTACAATGAGCAGTTCTTC. Translation gives CASSLALGSSYNEQFF.

This chain connects TRBV7-9 to TRBJ2-7, with 8 nucleotides matching TRBD2. Germline loops: CDR1 SEHNR, CDR2 FQNEAQ (reference sequence). The trim removed 1 base at V and 2 bases at J, leaving 4 bases unmatched. The CDR3 loop spans 15 amino acids. The CDR3 is CASSLDSGGTYEQYF. The CDR3 nucleotides are TGTGCCAGCAGCTTAGACAGCGGGGGCACCTACGAGCAGTACTTC.

J is TRBJ2-1 and V is TRBV25-1; 9 bases agree with TRBD2. The CDR3 covers 13 residues. In germline, CDR1 is MGHDK, CDR2 SYGVNS. V lost 9 bases, J lost 9 bases, and 9 bases stayed unmatched. For the CDR3, the DNA is TGTGCCAGGGGTGCGGGAGGGCGGAGTGAGCAGTTCTTC. Residues: CARGAGGRSEQFF. The entire variable domain, with the rest obtained from reference TRBV25-1 and TRBJ2-1, is as follows: EADIYQTPRYLVIGTGKKITLECSQTMGHDKMYWYQQDPGMELHLIHYSYGVNSTEKGDLSSESTVSRIRTEHFPLTLESARPSHTSQYLCARGAGGRSEQFFGPGTRLTVL.

This clonotype was observed a handful of times. The DNA for the CDR3 is TGCGCCAGCAGCCAGGGACTGCTTGAGGGCTACACCTTC. It specifies CASSQGLLEGYTF. The chain combines TRBV4-1 with TRBJ1-2; D is perhaps TRBD1 (5 bases). Germline V lookup: CDR1 MGHRA, CDR2 YSYEKL. The CDR3 has 13 residues. Trimming left V 3 bases short and J 8 bases short, with 13 bases between.

This clonotype was recorded a few times. The chain joins TRBV6-1 to TRBJ2-7; no clear D. This CDR3 has 16 residues. Per the germline V gene, CDR1 is MNHNS and CDR2 is SASEGT. Trimming removed 6 bases at V and 0 bases at J, with 18 bases between. The CDR3 sequence is CASRRTAARSSYEQYF. The CDR3 bases are TGTGCCAGCAGGCGGACGGCCGCCCGAAGCTCCTACGAGCAGTACTTC.

This clonotype occurred many times. V usage is TRBV6-6 and J usage is TRBJ2-2, with TRBD1 as a possible D gene (5 bases). CDR1 is MNHNY and CDR2 is SVGAGI in the germline V gene (reference sequence). V lost 8 bases, J lost 6 bases, and 7 bases lay in between. The CDR3 has 11 amino acids. CDR3 in amino acids: CASQGAGELFF. Here the CDR3 DNA reads TGTGCCAGCCAGGGCGCCGGGGAGCTGTTTTTT.

V usage is TRBV11-3 and J usage is TRBJ1-1; D might be TRBD1 (5 bases). Trimming took off 0 bases at V and 8 bases at J, with 16 bases between the two ends. The germline CDR1 and CDR2 sequences are SGHNT and YENEEA. The CDR3 length is 15 residues. The CDR3: CASSLDRNSDREAFF. In DNA, the CDR3 is TGTGCCAGCAGCTTAGACCGAAACTCCGACAGAGAAGCTTTCTTT. Combining the CDR3 with reference TRBV11-3 and TRBJ1-1 gives the whole variable domain EAGVVQSPRYKIIEKKQPVAFWCNPISGHNTLYWYLQNLGQGPELLIRYENEEAVDDSQLPKDRFSAERLKGVDSTLKIQPAELGDSAVYLCASSLDRNSDREAFFGQGTRLTVV.